What follows is one T cell receptor (beta chain) and its context. As yet, its antigen is unknown. The assay was immunoSEQ multiplex PCR, and TCRdb's table has in-frame clones only and misses some. Here the sample spans about 160,000 clones, over 75% being singletons. The CDR3 contains 16 residues. Trimming left V 0 bases short and J 3 bases short, with 14 bases between. Germline V gene data show CDR1 as LGHNA and CDR2 as YSLEER. These data are taken from a study of T cell responses to AZD1222 COVID-19 vaccine. Study-wide results and caveats: Breadth and depth of Spike-specific TCRs rose after two AZD1222 doses. Vaccine-associated CD4 TCRs spanned spike, dominant at 160-218 and 743-854.

The receptor was derived from an adult in good health. The gene calls are TRBV4-3 and TRBJ1-2, with D possibly matching TRBD1 (5 bases). Here the sequenced sample was peripheral blood, taken on day 0 of AZD1222 vaccination. CDR3: CASSQDLRDRDYGYTF. In nucleotides, the CDR3 is TGCGCCAGCAGCCAAGATCTAAGGGACCGAGACTATGGCTACACCTTC.